This T cell receptor (beta chain) was sequenced in a study of T cells in Graves' hyperthyroidism and ophthalmopathy. Overall study findings and caveats: Ophthalmopathy could be told apart from stable hyperthyroidism with a 13 V-J model. Most thyroid clonotypes that were expanded above 0.001 also turned up in blood.

This clonotype was detected ten times or more. Its antigen is not known. The germline V gene has CDR1 DFQATT and CDR2 SNEGSKA (reference sequence). This CDR3 contains 15 residues. Trimming removed 6 bases from V and 1 base from J, with 15 bases in between. The CDR3 regions of TCR beta were amplified from RNA transcripts. The HTBI primer set drove a first-round RT-PCR of the TCR CDR3. TCRdb processed the multiplex PCR reads anew with MiXCR; each CDR3 protein has one entry. The sample lists roughly 400,000 distinct CDR3 sequences; roughly an eighth were seen once. Exclusion followed for patients with uncontrolled infection, other autoimmune disease, pregnancy or lactation. PBMCs stemmed from 8.5 to 10 ml fresh peripheral blood.

The chain recombines TRBV20-1 with TRBJ1-4, with a possible D match to TRBD1 (6 bases). This clonotype was sampled from a man in his forties or fifties with Graves' ophthalmopathy. The sample taken for sequencing was blood. CDR3 bases: TGCAGTGCGAGGAGGATCAGGGGAACTAATGAAAAACTGTTTTTT. Translation: CSARRIRGTNEKLFF.